A single sample gave rise to the 24 T cell receptor beta chains below, sequenced in a study of blood T cell repertoires in COVID-19. Profiled with immunoSEQ multiplex PCR; TCRdb holds only in-frame clones, not every one. The sample lists 200,000 to 250,000 clones, less than 85% occurring once. The sample consisted of PBMCs or T cells enriched from blood (not recorded which). The origin of the receptors is a man between 60 and 75 years old who had recovered from COVID-19.

The rearrangement joins TRBV2 to TRBJ2-6; D is undetermined. Germline CDR1 is SNHLY and CDR2 is FYNNEI. The CDR3 is 15 amino acids. V was pared by 5 bases and J by 0 bases, with 8 bases between. The CDR3 here is CASSISGSGANVLTF. Written as DNA, the CDR3 is TGTGCCAGCAGTATCTCCGGCTCTGGGGCCAACGTCCTGACTTTC.

The V call is TRBV7-9, the J call TRBJ2-4; 8 positions match TRBD1. The V gene end was trimmed by 3 bases and the J gene end by 3 bases; junction bases not matched to a gene: 7. CDR1 and CDR2 (germline): SEHNR, FQNEAQ (reference sequence). The CDR3 runs 16 residues. The CDR3 loop reads CASSLNRGVIKNIQYF. The CDR3 nucleotides read TGTGCCAGCAGCTTGAACAGGGGGGTTATCAAAAACATTCAGTACTTC.

This clone was seen only a few times. V and J are TRBV2 and TRBJ1-1; D is perhaps TRBD1 (6 bases). The CDR3 is made up of 13 amino acids. CDR1 is SNHLY, CDR2 FYNNEI, per germline. Between the trimmed V and J ends, which lost 7 bases and 1 base, there was a span of 10 bases. CDR3 DNA: TGTGCCAGCACCACAGGGTCGAACACTGAAGCTTTCTTT. Translated, it gives CASTTGSNTEAFF.

The J gene is TRBJ2-2, the V gene TRBV5-4, with D perhaps TRBD2 (5 bases). Germline V gives CDR1 SGHNT, CDR2 YYREEE (reference sequence). Deletions cut 4 bases from V and 0 bases from J, with 10 bases between. CDR3 length: 15 residues. The CDR3 DNA is TGTGCCAGCAGCATGAGGGAATCGAACACCGGGGAGCTGTTTTTT. Translating it yields CASSMRESNTGELFF.

The rearrangement uses TRBV7-8 and TRBJ2-7, with 7 positions matching TRBD1. CDR1 SGHVS and CDR2 FQNEAQ come from the germline V gene. This CDR3 is 13 amino acids long. Unmatched junction bases numbered 3, after V lost 5 bases and J lost 2 bases. The CDR3 region has the DNA TGTGCCAGCAGCAAGGGACAGCCCTACGAGCAGTACTTC. Protein: CASSKGQPYEQYF.

A word on this clone: Within the sample, other DNA sequences also encode this same CDR3. This sequence joins TRBV3-1 (or the pseudogene TRBV3-2) and TRBJ2-5; TRBD1 aligns across 8 bases. Trimming cost V 1 base and J 5 bases; bases outside gene matches: 6. Germline lookup yields CDR1 LGHDT and CDR2 YNNKEL (reference sequence). The length of the CDR3 is 15 residues. This CDR3 is CASSQGDRGRETQYF. The DNA for the CDR3 is TGTGCCAGCAGCCAAGGCGACAGGGGCCGGGAGACCCAGTACTTC.

The chain has TRBV7-9 and TRBJ2-3, with 8 bases identical to TRBD1. Germline V CDR1 and CDR2: SEHNR, FQNEAQ (reference sequence). This CDR3 region has 15 residues. J was trimmed by 5 bases and V by 4 bases; bases with no gene match: 8. The CDR3 region is CASSYYQGAEDTQYF. The CDR3 DNA reads TGTGCCAGCAGCTATTACCAGGGGGCCGAAGATACGCAGTATTTT.

This clone was observed once. The V and J genes are TRBV12-3 or TRBV12-4 and TRBJ2-2, with D unresolved. Trimming removed 4 bases from V and 6 bases from J, with 9 bases in between. The CDR3 contains 13 residues. The CDR3, as DNA: TGTGCCAGCAGTTCCCAGTTATCCGGGGAGCTGTTTTTT. The encoded protein is CASSSQLSGELFF.

This chain uses TRBV5-1 with TRBJ2-7; D might be TRBD1 (6 bases). V was trimmed by 1 base and J by 6 bases, leaving 20 bases between them. Per the germline V gene, CDR1 is SGHRS and CDR2 is YFSETQ. The CDR3 has 16 residues. For the CDR3, the DNA is TGCGCCAGCAGCTTGCCCTCGGGTGGGGGCGTAGCCGAGCAGTACTTC. This sequence encodes CASSLPSGGGVAEQYF.

This clone was seen a handful of times. The chain employs TRBV7-9 and TRBJ1-2, with TRBD1 matching 11 bases. J lost 3 bases, V lost 6 bases, and 12 bases had no gene match. The length of the CDR3 is 17 residues. Germline V lookup: CDR1 SEHNR, CDR2 FQNEAQ (reference sequence). This chain's CDR3 is CASRPPLGTGGDYGYTF. CDR3 DNA: TGTGCCAGCAGACCCCCGCTGGGGACAGGGGGAGACTATGGCTACACCTTC.

The chain is built from TRBV2 and TRBJ1-1; tentative D call: TRBD1 (5 bases). The CDR3 has 13 amino acids. Germline CDR1 reads SNHLY; CDR2 reads FYNNEI. Trimming pared 10 bases from V and 1 base from J, leaving 13 bases between. CDR3 in amino acids: CATSRQRNTEAFF. The CDR3 bases are TGTGCCACCAGCAGACAGAGGAACACTGAAGCTTTCTTT.

The chain employs TRBV7-2 and TRBJ2-3; 7 positions match TRBD1. V lost 5 bases and J lost 6; bases outside the gene matches: 14. The CDR3 loop spans 16 amino acids. The germline CDR1 and CDR2 sequences are SGHTA and FQGNSA. Here the CDR3 DNA reads TGTGCCAGCAGCCCGCAGACAGGGAAGGCTGGCGATACGCAGTATTTT. Protein sequence: CASSPQTGKAGDTQYF.

This chain connects TRBV27 to TRBJ2-2; D may be TRBD1 (5 bases). Germline V gene data show CDR1 as MNHEY and CDR2 as SMNVEV (reference sequence). V shed 6 bases and J shed 4 bases, with 15 bases lying between them. The CDR3 consists of 15 residues. The CDR3 sequence: CASRGPGRLTGELFF. Written as DNA, the CDR3 is TGTGCCAGCAGGGGGCCAGGGCGGCTCACCGGGGAGCTGTTTTTT.

This chain joins TRBV5-1 and TRBJ2-7; 7 bases are a match to TRBD1. CDR3 length equals 14 residues. Germline assignment: CDR1 SGHRS and CDR2 YFSETQ. V lost 1 base to trimming and J lost 5 bases; unmatched junction nucleotides: 6. CDR3 nucleotides: TGCGCCAGCAGCTTGACAGGGCAGGGGGACGAGCAGTACTTC. Amino acids: CASSLTGQGDEQYF.

The rearrangement links TRBV24-1 to TRBJ2-3; D is perhaps TRBD2 (6 bases). V lost 1 base to trimming and J lost 0 bases, with 13 bases between them. The CDR3 is 17 amino acids. The germline gives CDR1 KGHDR, CDR2 SFDVKD. CDR3 region: CATSDFWGTRSTDTQYF. DNA for the CDR3: TGTGCCACCAGTGATTTCTGGGGGACTCGGAGCACAGATACGCAGTATTTT.

V usage is TRBV11-2 and J usage is TRBJ2-5; the match to TRBD1 covers 7 bases. The length of the CDR3 is 13 residues. With V trimmed by 5 bases and J by 3 bases, 3 bases remained unmatched. Germline CDR1 and CDR2: SGHAT and FQNNGV. The CDR3 reads CASSRDREETQYF. The DNA of the CDR3 is TGTGCCAGCAGCCGCGACAGGGAAGAGACCCAGTACTTC.

This rearrangement joins TRBV7-6 to TRBJ2-7; TRBD2 aligns across 14 bases. There are 16 residues in the CDR3. The germline CDR1 and CDR2 sequences are SGHVS and FNYEAQ. J lost 1 base, V lost 5 bases, and 4 bases had no gene match. CDR3 residues: CASSPGLAGESYEQYF. CDR3 sequence (DNA): TGTGCCAGCAGCCCGGGACTAGCGGGGGAGTCCTACGAGCAGTACTTC.

The chain recombines TRBV2 with TRBJ1-6; 8 bases match TRBD1. The CDR3 covers 14 residues. The V gene end was trimmed by 7 bases and the J gene end by 8 bases; junction bases not matched to a gene: 7. Germline CDR1 and CDR2: SNHLY and FYNNEI. The CDR3 loop reads CASNPTGVYSPLHF. Here the CDR3 DNA reads TGTGCCAGCAACCCGACAGGGGTATATTCACCCCTCCACTTT.

J is TRBJ2-1 and V is TRBV6-2 or TRBV6-3; 11 bases map to TRBD1. With 2 bases clipped from V and 0 bases from J, the junction kept 0 bases outside the gene matches. The CDR3 contains 16 residues. CDR1 is MNHEY and CDR2 is SVGEGT in the germline V gene. In DNA, the CDR3 is TGTGCCAGCAGTTACGGACAGGGGGCCTCCTACAATGAGCAGTTCTTC. Translated: CASSYGQGASYNEQFF.

The rearrangement joins TRBV4-3 to TRBJ1-2; maybe TRBD1 (5 bases). V was cut by 0 bases and J by 7 bases, with 15 bases left in between. Germline V gives CDR1 LGHNA, CDR2 YSLEER. This CDR3 is 15 amino acids long. The CDR3 nucleotides read TGCGCCAGCAGCCAAGAAACAGGAACCCCTATTGGCTACACCTTC. Protein product: CASSQETGTPIGYTF.

This rearrangement joins TRBV4-1 to TRBJ1-4; D not resolved. The CDR3 loop spans 17 amino acids. The V gene's germline CDR1 is MGHRA and CDR2 YSYEKL. V dropped 0 bases and J dropped 0 bases, with 11 bases sitting between them. The CDR3 DNA follows: TGCGCCAGCAGCCAAGATCGTCAGGAGGCAACTAATGAAAAACTGTTTTTT. Translation gives CASSQDRQEATNEKLFF.

The V call is TRBV7-9, the J call TRBJ2-5, with 9 bases that match TRBD1. V trimming: 11 bases; J trimming: 1 base; junction bases outside the gene matches: 14. Germline V gene sequence: CDR1 SEHNR, CDR2 FQNEAQ (reference sequence). The CDR3 runs 16 residues. CDR3 sequence reads: CAVRNWTGVSQETQYF. Here the CDR3 DNA reads TGTGCCGTAAGGAATTGGACAGGGGTTTCCCAAGAGACCCAGTACTTC.

This sequence joins TRBV27 and TRBJ1-1, with D possibly being TRBD1 (6 bases). Germline V gives CDR1 MNHEY, CDR2 SMNVEV (reference sequence). The CDR3 covers 16 residues. Between the trimmed V and J ends, which lost 0 bases and 4 bases, there was a span of 15 bases. CDR3 sequence: CASSLSPGGQGTEAFF. In DNA, the CDR3 is TGTGCCAGCAGTTTATCACCCGGGGGGCAGGGCACTGAAGCTTTCTTT.

This clone was observed once. In nucleotides, the CDR3 is TGTGCCAGCAGTAAGACGCCCCGGGGGGACGTAGGAAACACCATATATTTT. This translates into CASSKTPRGDVGNTIYF. This chain links TRBV27 with TRBJ1-3; D may be TRBD1 (5 bases). CDR1 and CDR2 (germline): MNHEY, SMNVEV (reference sequence). With 5 bases removed from V and 4 bases from J, the gap between germline ends came to 21 bases. This CDR3 comprises 17 residues.